This T cell receptor beta chain comes out of a study of blood T cells in healthy people across ages. Study information: Roughly one uniquely barcoded beta molecule per two T cells was captured.

Combining a sample-barcoded 5' primer with a J-beta primer mix, a second PCR ran for about 6 to 12 cycles. MiXCR, applied by TCRdb to the 5' RACE reads, yields one record per CDR3 protein. This sample has hundreds of thousands of distinct CDR3 sequences, with around three fifths found just once. Study outcomes and limitations: Unsorted PBMCs ruled out conclusive naive versus antigen-experienced comparison.

V was clipped by 6 bases and J by 4 bases; unmatched bases: 7. Germline lookup yields CDR1 MGHDK and CDR2 SYGVNS. This CDR3 comprises 14 residues. With regard to this clonotype: What it recognizes is unknown.

For every donor, a draw yielded roughly 10 milliliters of peripheral blood. With each sample, at least 6 micrograms of total RNA were extracted. The sequence derives from a man in his fifties or sixties in good health. Sequenced material: blood. The J gene is TRBJ1-2, the V gene TRBV25-1, with 8 bases fitting TRBD1. CDR3 residues: CASSRTTGGYGYTF. CDR3 nucleotide sequence: TGTGCCAGCAGCAGGACCACAGGGGGCTATGGCTACACCTTC.